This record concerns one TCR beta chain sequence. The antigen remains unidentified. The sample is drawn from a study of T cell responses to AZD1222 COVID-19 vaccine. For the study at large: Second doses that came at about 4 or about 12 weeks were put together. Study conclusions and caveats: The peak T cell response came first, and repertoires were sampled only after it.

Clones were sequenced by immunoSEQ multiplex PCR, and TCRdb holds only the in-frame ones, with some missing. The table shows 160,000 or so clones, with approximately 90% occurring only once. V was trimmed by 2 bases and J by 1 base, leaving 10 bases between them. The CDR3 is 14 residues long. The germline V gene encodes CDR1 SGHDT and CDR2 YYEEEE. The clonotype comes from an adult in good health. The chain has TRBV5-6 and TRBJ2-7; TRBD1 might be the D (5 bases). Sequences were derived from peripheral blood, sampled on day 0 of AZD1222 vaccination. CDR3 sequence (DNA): TGTGCCAGCAGCTTAGGTGACAGTTCCTACGAGCAGTACTTC. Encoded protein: CASSLGDSSYEQYF.